What follows describes a single TCR beta chain. Its antigen is unknown. PCR employed 60 Vbeta and 13 Jbeta primers. Clones were sequenced by immunoSEQ multiplex PCR, and TCRdb holds only the in-frame ones, with some missing. The table lists under 200,000 clones, roughly nine tenths of them singletons. These data are taken from a study of cytomegalovirus exposure and HLA in healthy donors. Study conclusions and caveats: It was shown in a later analysis that HLA-associated TCR beta chains were more clonally expanded than other, equally common chains. An ancestry cluster, one associated with Asian ancestry, reportedly showed fewer N-insertions than the roughly 670-donor mean in a later analysis.

V dropped 0 bases and J dropped 5; count of bases not matched to a gene: 7. This CDR3 contains 15 residues. In germline, CDR1 is SGHRS, CDR2 YFSETQ. This rearrangement joins TRBV5-1 to TRBJ2-5; 7 nucleotides match TRBD1. Sequenced: PBMCs. This TCR was recovered from a woman aged 25 to 45 in good health and CMV-seronegative. CDR3: CASSLGRGGGETQYF. Written as DNA, the CDR3 is TGCGCCAGCAGCTTGGGAAGAGGGGGCGGTGAGACCCAGTACTTC.